This T cell receptor (beta chain) is from a study of PD-1 blockade in classical Hodgkin lymphoma. Study-level information: Nivolumab 3 mg/kg was given intravenously every 2 weeks. Study-level results: Repertoires differed for reasons still undefined, possibly disease activity or prior therapy.

Sequenced by immunoSEQ multiplex PCR; TCRdb stores in-frame clones only, minus some. The profile shows approximately 84,000 clones, under 90% of them singletons. This clone came up once. Its antigen is as yet unknown. V gave up 6 bases and J gave up 4 bases, with 16 bases separating them. The CDR3 is made up of 14 amino acids. Per germline, CDR1 SNHLY and CDR2 FYNNEI. Each patient experienced a relapse that followed autologous stem cell transplantation, and brentuximab vedotin exposure varied. Classifying best responses yielded complete response, partial response or progressive disease. The material was peripheral blood mononuclear cells (PBMCs), obtained at baseline. This clonotype originated in a human donor with classical Hodgkin lymphoma. V usage is TRBV2 and J usage is TRBJ2-7, with D perhaps TRBD1 or TRBD2 (5 bases each). The DNA of the CDR3 is TGTGCCAGCAGCTTGACCCGGGACCAATACGAGCAGTACTTC. Translating gives CASSLTRDQYEQYF.